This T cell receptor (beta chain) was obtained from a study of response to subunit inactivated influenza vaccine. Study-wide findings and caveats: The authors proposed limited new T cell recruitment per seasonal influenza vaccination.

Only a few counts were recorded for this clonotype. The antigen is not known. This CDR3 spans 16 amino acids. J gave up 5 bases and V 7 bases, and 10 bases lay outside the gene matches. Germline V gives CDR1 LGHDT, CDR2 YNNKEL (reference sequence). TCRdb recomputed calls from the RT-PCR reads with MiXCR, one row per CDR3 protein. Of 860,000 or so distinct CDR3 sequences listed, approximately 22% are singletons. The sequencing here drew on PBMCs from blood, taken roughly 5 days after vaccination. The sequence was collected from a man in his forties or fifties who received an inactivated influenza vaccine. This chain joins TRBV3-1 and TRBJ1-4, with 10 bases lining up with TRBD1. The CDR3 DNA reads TGTGCCAGCAAGTCTAATCTGGGACAGGGGAATGAAAAACTGTTTTTT. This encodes CASKSNLGQGNEKLFF.